This TCR beta chain was observed in a study of OX40 agonist ivuxolimab in advanced cancers. There are 12 residues in the CDR3. Germline loops: CDR1 MNHEY, CDR2 SMNVEV (reference sequence). The V end lost 6 bases, the J end lost 6 bases, and 9 bases lay between the germline ends. Exclusion of a patient followed from autoimmune disease history or systemic immunosuppression. Clones were read by immunoSEQ multiplex PCR, and TCRdb kept only the in-frame ones, dropping some. The table shows 30,000 to 45,000 clones, with more than 75% occurring only once. The material sequenced was CD4+ or CD8+ T cells sorted from blood, taken in a trial of the OX40 agonist ivuxolimab. The rearrangement uses TRBV27 and TRBJ1-5, with a weak D call TRBD1 (5 bases). This TCR derives from an adult with an advanced solid tumor such as melanoma, head and neck, liver or kidney cancer. The CDR3 DNA sequence: TGTGCCAGCAGCGATGGGGGTCAGCCCCAGCATTTT. It specifies CASSDGGQPQHF.